Listed here is a single TCR beta chain. No antigen is known for it. No base qualities exist here, and no much larger clone lies one base off it. The sample originates from a study of neoadjuvant anti-PD-1 for oral cavity cancer listed by TCRdb under 2021. With respect to the entire study: Three to four biweekly doses of nivolumab at 3 mg/kg were mostly administered to patients before curative-intent surgical resection. For patients who did not progress, a fourth nivolumab dose was given around day 43, followed by definitive surgical resection on days 50-56. Under RECIST 1.1, a patient counted as a responder if showing complete response, partial response or stable disease, and as a non-responder if showing progression. A roughly 34% response rate was observed in the parent correlative cohort, in which 12 patients were included. The investigation overall reported the following: After neoadjuvant nivolumab, non-responders showed significantly higher T cell clonality (Gini index) in PBMCs than responders did. Only a few patients per response group were included in the TCR analyses, and the authors called for validation in larger cohorts. Higher pretreatment blood TCRbeta clonality and lower post-treatment tumor TCRbeta clonality were correlated with higher pretreatment blood Treg/Th17 ratios.

PBMC libraries used mostly 450 to 500 ng of input genomic DNA for deep sequencing, with six replicates per sample. The immunoSEQ hsTCRbeta kit was used to prepare TCRbeta libraries, following the manufacturer's instructions. The completed libraries were mixed into a single pool at 3 nM, then sequenced with an Illumina NovaSeq 6000 S4 flow cell. Processing in the source paper ran as follows. Raw data preprocessing and quality control were performed with the immunoSEQ Analyzer. The analysis was restricted to productive rearrangements, with each unique CDR3 amino acid sequence defining a clonotype. Repertoire clonality was estimated as the Gini-Simpson index, computed with the R package tcR. Gini indices were compared with Student's t test, and associations with tumor size change were assessed by Pearson correlation. TCRdb mirrors the immuneACCESS table, restricted to in-frame sequences. Some clones are absent from its copies; in checked studies, under half trace to an unresolved V gene, and the reason for the others is unknown. V, J and clone size derive from that table, while D and trimming were established from the DNA sequence. The table for this sample lists around 60,000 clones; roughly three quarters of them were counted only once. Roughly 2.6% of the sample is in the top ten clones.

V is reduced by 0 bases and J by 3 bases, leaving a spacing of 15 bases between them. The germline V gene (reference sequence) specifies GTSNPN as CDR1 and SVGIG as CDR2. Including the terminal cysteine and phenylalanine, the CDR3 comprises 17 residues. Only the CDR3 DNA is retained, 51 bases long and in frame from the first base. The time point label for this specimen denotes: before neoadjuvant nivolumab. Patients were newly diagnosed with stage II-IVA oral cavity squamous cell carcinoma and had received no prior systemic or radiation treatment. Everyone in the cohort had locally advanced, HPV-negative oral cavity squamous cell carcinoma. Peripheral blood mononuclear cells were analyzed directly, without maintenance or expansion in culture. The samples were drawn from a longitudinal correlative study tied to a single-arm phase II trial testing neoadjuvant nivolumab in oral cavity squamous cell carcinoma. Subject-matched pre- and post-treatment PBMCs and tumors from three responders and three non-responders underwent genomic DNA-based TCRbeta sequencing. Peripheral blood mononuclear cells were collected before nivolumab treatment and were collected again after treatment, at the time of surgery. Genomic DNA was isolated from PBMCs using the Maxwell RSC DNA from Cells kit.

This receptor chain uses TRBV30 and TRBJ1-6; tentative D gene TRBD1, with 5 bases matching. This TCR was recovered from a person aged 35 to 85 with oral cavity squamous cell carcinoma. This sample comprised PBMCs, obtained before nivolumab (anti-PD-1) treatment. The CDR3 has the sequence CAWSVDRGTDYNSPLHF. The DNA sequence reads TGTGCCTGGAGTGTAGATAGAGGGACGGACTATAATTCACCCCTCCACTTT.